Below are 8 T cell receptor beta chains sequenced from a single sample in a study of response to subunit inactivated influenza vaccine. TCRdb itself ran the RT-PCR reads through MiXCR, one entry per CDR3 protein. This sample has 500,000 to 600,000 distinct CDR3 sequences; over 9.5% occur once, and the top ten carry about a tenth. The specimen comprised PBMCs from blood, sampled on the day of vaccination. The receptors were sampled from a man aged 45-65 years who received an inactivated influenza vaccine.

V is TRBV11-2 and J is TRBJ1-3; D not resolved. Germline V gene lookup returns CDR1 SGHAT and CDR2 FQNNGV. V lost 7 bases and J 2 bases, leaving 12 bases between the germline ends. The CDR3 is 14 amino acids. The CDR3 here is CASNHPGPGNTIYF. The CDR3 DNA reads as TGTGCCAGCAACCACCCCGGGCCTGGAAACACCATATATTTT.

This clonotype has a handful of counts. This chain uses TRBV7-9 with TRBJ2-5, with D possibly matching TRBD1 (6 bases). CDR3 length: 14 amino acids. V was trimmed by 2 bases and J by 2 bases, leaving 9 bases between them. Germline CDR1 and CDR2: SEHNR and FQNEAQ (reference sequence). CDR3 sequence: CASSLRTEQETQYF. The CDR3 bases are TGTGCCAGCAGCTTAAGGACAGAACAAGAGACCCAGTACTTC.

This chain uses TRBV18 with TRBJ2-3; the match to TRBD2 covers 7 bases. This CDR3 has 19 residues. Trimming removed 2 bases from V and 1 base from J; junction bases left unmatched: 15. The germline V gene encodes CDR1 KGHSH and CDR2 LQKENI. The CDR3 region has the DNA TGTGCCAGCTCACCAACTGCCGGCGGGAGCCTAGGAGGCACAGATACGCAGTATTTT. This translates into CASSPTAGGSLGGTDTQYF.

The chain employs TRBV7-9 and TRBJ2-7; the match to TRBD1 covers 8 bases. There are 13 residues in the CDR3. Trimming removed 5 bases from V and 6 bases from J; junction bases left unmatched: 6. Per the germline V gene, CDR1 is SEHNR and CDR2 is FQNEAQ (reference sequence). For the CDR3, the DNA is TGTGCCAGCAGCGGCTGGACAGGGCCCGAGCAGTACTTC. This codes for CASSGWTGPEQYF.

This clonotype was found a few times. The chain links TRBV7-9 to TRBJ2-7; 11 bases align to TRBD2. V dropped 5 bases and J dropped 2; count of bases not matched to a gene: 5. The V gene's germline CDR1 is SEHNR and CDR2 FQNEAQ (reference sequence). The CDR3 is made up of 15 amino acids. CDR3 nucleotides: TGTGCCAGCAGCCCGGGACTAGCGGAAGCCTACGAGCAGTACTTC. Translated: CASSPGLAEAYEQYF.

This rearrangement joins TRBV7-2 to TRBJ2-7; 7 bases line up with TRBD1. The CDR3 runs 15 residues. With V trimmed by 1 base and J by 2 bases, 5 bases remained unmatched. The germline V gene has CDR1 SGHTA and CDR2 FQGNSA. DNA for the CDR3: TGTGCCAGCAGCTTAGGACCGGGACAGCCCTACGAGCAGTACTTC. Translation gives CASSLGPGQPYEQYF.

This clonotype came up a few times. The chain employs TRBV28 and TRBJ2-5; 7 positions match TRBD1. V lost 3 bases, J lost 5 bases, and 18 bases stayed unmatched. CDR1 and CDR2 (germline): MDHEN, SYDVKM. The CDR3 has 18 residues. This CDR3 is CASSLRMSRGTDPETQYF. CDR3 nucleotides: TGTGCCAGCAGTTTGCGAATGAGTAGGGGGACAGACCCCGAGACCCAGTACTTC. The full variable domain, rest sourced from reference TRBV28 and TRBJ2-5, is DVKVTQSSRYLVKRTGEKVFLECVQDMDHENMFWYRQDPGLGLRLIYFSYDVKMKEKGDIPEGYSVSREKKERFSLILESASTNQTSMYLCASSLRMSRGTDPETQYFGPGTRLLVL.

The V gene is TRBV15, the J gene TRBJ2-7; D might be TRBD2 (5 bases). This CDR3 is built from 15 residues. Per germline, CDR1 LNHNV and CDR2 YYDKDF (reference sequence). V lost 1 base to trimming and J lost 4 bases, with 14 bases between them. CDR3 region: CATSRAPAGMYEQYF. CDR3 DNA sequence: TGTGCCACCAGCAGAGCTCCGGCGGGTATGTACGAGCAGTACTTC.